This TCR beta chain was identified during a study of long-term antiretroviral therapy in people with HIV. The assay used was immunoSEQ (version v3.0), run at survey level. Sequencing used immunoSEQ multiplex PCR; TCRdb keeps in-frame clones, though not all of them. Of 40,000 or so clones in the sample, 75% to 90% were seen once. Deletions cut 4 bases from V and 2 bases from J, with 10 bases between. The CDR3 runs 13 residues. Germline V gene data show CDR1 as SQVTM and CDR2 as ANQGSEA. HIV-positive participants were all treated in the United States. Specimens carried roughly 0.95-10 million cryopreserved PBMC before DNA extraction. Study conclusions and caveats: Whichever time point was examined, clones expanded before ART dominated the repertoire.

About this clone itself: Its antigen is currently unknown.

Specimen: unsorted PBMCs, collected 1 year after starting antiretroviral therapy. V is TRBV29-1 and J is TRBJ2-3, with a possible D match to TRBD2 (5 bases). This sequence originates from a young man with HIV. The CDR3 here is CSVGGPYTDTQYF. In nucleotides, the CDR3 is TGCAGCGTTGGAGGGCCCTACACAGATACGCAGTATTTT.